This T cell receptor (beta chain) was profiled in a study of blood T cells in healthy people across ages. A second roughly 6 to 12 cycle PCR used barcoded and J-beta primers. A minimum of 2.5 million CDR3-containing paired-end reads was obtained for each sample. TCRdb itself ran the 5' RACE reads through MiXCR, one entry per CDR3 protein. The repertoire holds 720,000 or so distinct CDR3 sequences, approximately 40% seen once, with about 30% in the top ten. In this sample, this clonotype turned up a few times. Its antigen is currently unknown. Findings and caveats of the study: Getting older went along with TCR beta diversity per million T cells dropping roughly linearly. Lack of knowledge of donor CMV status possibly confounded expanded clonotype changes.

The length of the CDR3 is 12 residues. V dropped 4 bases and J dropped 14 bases, with 15 bases sitting between them. Germline V gene data show CDR1 as MNHEY and CDR2 as SVGEGT. Each of the donors had roughly 9.7 milliliters of peripheral blood drawn into EDTA-treated Vacutainer tubes. Sequencing was performed on blood. This TCR derives from a man of 80 years or more in good health. This rearrangement joins TRBV6-2 or TRBV6-3 to TRBJ2-4; tentatively, D is TRBD2 (5 bases). Here the CDR3 DNA reads TGTGCCAGCAGTTCCGCGACGGCGGGCAAGTACTTC. This codes for CASSSATAGKYF.